Listed below are T cell receptor beta chains from one sample, sequenced in a study of shared clonotypes between healthy human individuals. Clones were read by immunoSEQ multiplex PCR, and TCRdb kept only the in-frame ones, dropping some. Here the sample spans about 2.2 million clones, around 95% being singletons. Specimen: naive CD8+ T cells from PBMCs. The source of these receptors is a man between 18 and 29 years old in good health. Some clones in this sample may be carry-over from other donors' samples. Both conserved end residues are part of each CDR3. Each record gives: V gene, D gene, J gene, clone size, CDR3 DNA, CDR3 protein. A D gene is named only where the DNA matches it firmly. Some rows mark clone size as missing; the rest say once, few, many or name a class of expanded clone.

TRBV10-3	TRBD1	TRBJ1-2	.	TGTGCCATCAGTACCCCAGGACAGGGGGCCTATGGCTACACCTTC	CAISTPGQGAYGYTF
TRBV7-9	.	TRBJ1-2	once	TGTGCCAGCAGCCGACAGGCTAACTATGGCTACACCTTC	CASSRQANYGYTF
TRBV6-5	.	TRBJ2-7	once	TGTGCCAGCAGTTATATAGAGGGGGCCTACGAGCAGTACTTC	CASSYIEGAYEQYF
TRBV6-1	.	TRBJ2-5	.	TGTGCCAGCAGTGAAGCCCCCAGAGGAGAGACCCAGTACTTC	CASSEAPRGETQYF
TRBV7-9	.	TRBJ2-1	.	TGTGCCAGCAGCCATGGGGGGAGTTACAATGAGCAGTTCTTC	CASSHGGSYNEQFF
TRBV7-2	TRBD2	TRBJ2-3	.	TGTGCCAGCAGCTTAGCGGTAGCGGGAACGGGCACAGATACGCAGTATTTT	CASSLAVAGTGTDTQYF
TRBV12-5	TRBD1	TRBJ2-2	.	TGTGCTACCTCCCCCGCGACAGGGGAGTATATCGGGGAGCTGTTTTTT	CATSPATGEYIGELFF
TRBV10-1	.	TRBJ1-2	.	TGCGCCAGCAGTGACGGAGGGAACTATGGCTACACCTTC	CASSDGGNYGYTF
TRBV7-2	.	TRBJ2-7	.	TGTGCCAGCAGCTTGGGGACAAGGGGTACGTCCTACGAGCAGTACTTC	CASSLGTRGTSYEQYF
TRBV30	.	TRBJ2-7	.	TGTGCCTGGAGAGGAGGGGGATTTAACTCCTACGAGCAGTACTTC	CAWRGGGFNSYEQYF
TRBV27	TRBD1	TRBJ1-5	.	TGTGCCAGCAGTTTACTGGGACAGGGAATAGCTCAGCCCCAGCATTTT	CASSLLGQGIAQPQHF
TRBV9	TRBD2	TRBJ2-1	.	TGTGCCAGCAGCGTTCTAGCGGGAGGGAACAATGAGCAGTTCTTC	CASSVLAGGNNEQFF
TRBV27	TRBD2	TRBJ2-1	.	TGTGCCAGCCTTCCACAGACTAGCGGGAGAAGTGAGTACAATGAGCAGTTCTTC	CASLPQTSGRSEYNEQFF
TRBV7-3	.	TRBJ2-3	.	TGTGCCAGCAGCTTATCCGGATTTTCCACAGATACGCAGTATTTT	CASSLSGFSTDTQYF
TRBV25-1	TRBD1	TRBJ2-3	.	TGTGCCAGTACTGGCTCCAGGGGGATAACAGATACGCAGTATTTT	CASTGSRGITDTQYF
TRBV5-1	.	TRBJ2-7	.	TGCGCCAGCAGCTTGGCCTTGACGGTCTTAGAGGGCGAGCAGTACTTC	CASSLALTVLEGEQYF
TRBV4-1	TRBD1	TRBJ1-2	.	TGCGCCAGCACCTGGCTGGGAGTGGACCGGGACAGGGGATATGGCTACACCTTC	CASTWLGVDRDRGYGYTF
TRBV27	.	TRBJ2-7	once	TGTGCCAGCAGTTTCCGGGACCCCAGTTCTTACGAGCAGTACTTC	CASSFRDPSSYEQYF
TRBV10-2	TRBD2	TRBJ2-3	.	TGCGCCAGCAGTGGGTTTGAGCGGGGGAATACGCAGTATTTT	CASSGFERGNTQYF
TRBV19	TRBD1	TRBJ1-1	.	TGTGCCAGTAGTATAGTTAGAGCGGGACAGTTCAACACTGAAGCTTTCTTT	CASSIVRAGQFNTEAFF
TRBV9	.	TRBJ1-3	.	TGTGCCAGCAGCGAACAGGAAAACACCATATATTTT	CASSEQENTIYF
TRBV4-1	TRBD2	TRBJ2-3	.	TGCGCCAGCAGCCCCATCGGACTAGGCGCAGGCGATACGCAGTATTTT	CASSPIGLGAGDTQYF
TRBV9	.	TRBJ1-2	.	TGTGCCAGCAGCGTAGCGGGGAGTGGCTACACCTTC	CASSVAGSGYTF
TRBV11-2	.	TRBJ2-1	.	TGTGCCAGCAGCTTAACGGTGGTGGGGTACAATGAGCAGTTCTTC	CASSLTVVGYNEQFF
TRBV27	.	TRBJ1-2	.	TGTGCCAGCAGTTTAATGGGAGCGAATGGCTACACCTTC	CASSLMGANGYTF